What follows are 23 T cell receptor beta chains derived from one specimen sequenced in a study of control samples from healthy donors and cancer patients. This table comes from immunoSEQ multiplex PCR, and its TCRdb copy is limited to in-frame clones, with some not included. The sample records 150,000 to 160,000 clones, over 90% being singletons. Material for sequencing was blood. These receptors all stem from a man aged 50-60 years in good health.

This sequence joins TRBV28 and TRBJ1-1; 9 bases are a match to TRBD1. Germline CDR1 and CDR2: MDHEN and SYDVKM. The CDR3 sequence is 16 residues long. Trimming removed 4 bases from V and 3 bases from J; junction bases left unmatched: 9. The CDR3 region has the DNA TGTGCCAGCAGTTCCGGGACAGGGAATGGGGACACTGAAGCTTTCTTT. This encodes CASSSGTGNGDTEAFF.

The genes are TRBV29-1 and TRBJ2-7; 10 nucleotides align to TRBD2. The V and J ends lost 5 bases and 0 bases, in that order; junction bases with no gene match: 4. This CDR3 is built from 14 residues. CDR1 SQVTM and CDR2 ANQGSEA come from the germline V gene. CDR3 protein: CSVLTSGNSYEQYF. CDR3 nucleotides: TGCAGCGTTCTCACTAGCGGGAACTCCTACGAGCAGTACTTC.

The gene calls are TRBV19 and TRBJ2-7; D gene uncertain. The CDR3 runs to 13 residues. Between the trimmed V and J ends, which lost 3 bases and 1 base, there was a span of 7 bases. Germline lookup yields CDR1 LNHDA and CDR2 SQIVND (reference sequence). The CDR3 sequence: CASSIALSYEQYF. The CDR3 DNA reads TGTGCCAGTAGTATCGCCCTTTCCTACGAGCAGTACTTC.

The rearrangement links TRBV5-1 to TRBJ2-6, with D uncertain. From germline, CDR1 is SGHRS and CDR2 YFSETQ. The CDR3 sequence is 16 residues long. With 5 bases removed from V and 0 bases from J, the gap between germline ends came to 12 bases. CDR3 bases: TGCGCCAGCAGTTCTTTAGCTTACTCTGGGGCCAACGTCCTGACTTTC. It translates to CASSSLAYSGANVLTF.

The chain has TRBV6-5 and TRBJ2-7, with a possible D match to TRBD2 (7 bases). The CDR3 spans 13 residues. Germline CDR1 is MNHEY and CDR2 is SVGAGI. V shed 7 bases and J shed 2 bases, with 12 bases lying between them. This chain's CDR3 is CASNGGRAYEQYF. CDR3 nucleotides: TGTGCCAGCAACGGGGGGCGAGCCTACGAGCAGTACTTC.

The chain carries TRBV11-2 and TRBJ2-7; 14 bases agree with TRBD2. Germline CDR1 reads SGHAT; CDR2 reads FQNNGV. V gave up 5 bases and J gave up 2 bases; unmatched junction bases: 2. The CDR3 runs 15 residues. CDR3 in amino acids: CASSAGLAGAYEQYF. Here the CDR3 DNA reads TGTGCCAGCAGCGCGGGACTAGCGGGAGCCTACGAGCAGTACTTC.

This chain connects TRBV28 to TRBJ2-7; TRBD2 matches 10 bases. Germline V CDR1 and CDR2: MDHEN, SYDVKM. The length of the CDR3 is 15 residues. Trimming removed 5 bases from V and 3 bases from J; junction bases left unmatched: 7. The CDR3 DNA follows: TGTGCCAGCAGTCCCCTACTAGCGGGACGCTACGAGCAGTACTTC. Amino acid sequence: CASSPLLAGRYEQYF.

The chain employs TRBV27 and TRBJ1-2; D gene ambiguous. The CDR3 is 17 amino acids. V lost 3 bases to trimming and J lost 4 bases, with 21 bases between them. The germline CDR1 and CDR2 sequences are MNHEY and SMNVEV (reference sequence). CDR3 nucleotides: TGTGCCAGCAGTTTCATCGCGAACCGGGTTCAAGTCTATGGCTACACCTTC. Its protein product is CASSFIANRVQVYGYTF.

J is TRBJ2-7 and V is TRBV21-1; TRBD2 was called by the table and not checked on the DNA. TRBV21-1 is reported as a pseudogene. The CDR3 sequence is 15 residues long. This chain's CDR3 is CASSKGLANSYEQYF. The CDR3 coding sequence is TGTGCCAGCAGCAAAGGTCTAGCTAACTCCTACGAGCAGTACTTC.

The rearrangement joins TRBV28 to TRBJ1-6; TRBD1 aligns across 7 bases. From germline, CDR1 is MDHEN and CDR2 SYDVKM. The V and J ends lost 6 bases and 4 bases, in that order; junction bases with no gene match: 6. This CDR3 is 15 amino acids long. CDR3 coding DNA: TGTGCCAGCAGCCCCCCAGGGGGGTATAATTCACCCCTCCACTTT. Translation: CASSPPGGYNSPLHF.

The genes are TRBV5-1 and TRBJ2-7, with TRBD1 matching over 10 bases. Trimming removed 0 bases from V and 7 bases from J; junction bases left unmatched: 10. The CDR3 loop spans 16 amino acids. Germline-derived CDR1 and CDR2 are SGHRS and YFSETQ. For the CDR3, the DNA is TGCGCCAGCAGCTTGGAGGTGACAGGGGGCCTGGGAGAGCAGTACTTC. Protein: CASSLEVTGGLGEQYF.

The CDR3 spells CAISVDNTEAFF. For the CDR3, the DNA is TGTGCCATCAGTGTGGACAACACTGAAGCTTTCTTT. The gene calls are TRBV10-3 and TRBJ1-1; no clear D. V was clipped by 4 bases and J by 2 bases, with 5 bases between them. Germline-derived CDR1 and CDR2 are ENHRY and SYGVKD. The CDR3 spans 12 residues.

The chain combines TRBV1 with TRBJ2-3; TRBD2, the table's D call, was not compared with the DNA. TRBV1 is classified as a pseudogene. This CDR3 contains 12 residues. CDR3 amino acids: CTPGVEADTQYF. The CDR3 DNA is TGCACTCCGGGGGTGGAAGCAGATACGCAGTATTTT.

Remarks on this clone: Other DNA sequences from this sample encode an identical CDR3 as well. V usage is TRBV2 and J usage is TRBJ1-6, with D perhaps matching TRBD1 (6 bases). V gave up 3 bases and J gave up 8 bases, with 8 bases separating them. The CDR3 spans 13 residues. The germline V gene has CDR1 SNHLY and CDR2 FYNNEI. The CDR3 loop is CASSDRGDSPLHF. The CDR3 nucleotides are TGTGCCAGCAGTGATAGGGGGGATTCACCCCTCCACTTT. Full variable domain (missing parts from reference TRBV2 and TRBJ1-6): EPEVTQTPSHQVTQMGQEVILRCVPISNHLYFYWYRQILGQKVEFLVSFYNNEISEKSEIFDDQFSVERPDGSNFTLKIRSTKLEDSAMYFCASSDRGDSPLHFGNGTRLTVT.

V usage is TRBV6-1 and J usage is TRBJ2-1, with TRBD2 matching over 15 bases. V lost 4 bases, J lost 1 base, and 8 bases stayed unmatched. The CDR3 runs 19 residues. Looked up from germline, CDR1 is MNHNS and CDR2 is SASEGT. This chain's CDR3 is CASSGGTSGRSQSYNEQFF. The CDR3 nucleotides are TGTGCCAGCAGTGGAGGGACTAGCGGGAGGTCCCAATCCTACAATGAGCAGTTCTTC.

This clone was counted a single time. The chain links TRBV4-1 to TRBJ2-2; no clear D. Germline V gene sequence: CDR1 MGHRA, CDR2 YSYEKL. V gave up 2 bases and J gave up 4 bases, with 14 bases separating them. There are 16 residues in the CDR3. Here the CDR3 reads CASSQRILTATGELFF. The DNA for the CDR3 is TGCGCCAGCAGCCAAAGGATCCTGACGGCCACCGGGGAGCTGTTTTTT.

In the case of this clone: The sample carries other DNA sequences with the same CDR3. V is TRBV10-1 and J is TRBJ1-1; D ambiguous. V shed 2 bases and J shed 4 bases, with 8 bases lying between them. Germline-derived CDR1 and CDR2 are WNHNN and SYGVQD (reference sequence). The CDR3 runs 13 residues. CDR3 sequence: CASSEAVGTEAFF. For the CDR3, the DNA is TGCGCCAGCAGTGAGGCGGTGGGCACTGAAGCTTTCTTT.

The gene calls are TRBV7-9 and TRBJ2-7; the D is unclear. The CDR3 loop spans 12 amino acids. Trimming removed 4 bases from V and 4 bases from J, with 8 bases in between. Germline V lookup: CDR1 SEHNR, CDR2 FQNEAQ (reference sequence). The CDR3 is CASSSFAYEQYF. The CDR3 nucleotides read TGTGCCAGCAGCTCCTTTGCGTACGAGCAGTACTTC.

V usage is TRBV6-5 and J usage is TRBJ2-7, with D unresolved. The V gene lost 7 bases and the J gene lost 5 bases, with 18 bases spanning the gap. This CDR3 comprises 14 residues. Germline V gene lookup returns CDR1 MNHEY and CDR2 SVGAGI. CDR3 region: CASIRPPGKNEQYF. CDR3 coding DNA: TGTGCCAGCATCAGACCCCCCGGAAAGAACGAGCAGTACTTC.

The CDR3 sequence is CASSQAPGGRFYEQYF. The CDR3 nucleotides are TGCGCCAGCAGCCAAGCACCAGGGGGCCGATTCTACGAGCAGTACTTC. This rearrangement joins TRBV4-1 to TRBJ2-7, with 8 bases identical to TRBD1. This CDR3 has 16 residues. Germline V gives CDR1 MGHRA, CDR2 YSYEKL. The trim removed 1 base at V and 3 bases at J, leaving 8 bases unmatched.

The V call is TRBV10-3, the J call TRBJ1-2, with a possible D match to TRBD1 (6 bases). This CDR3 has 14 amino acids. Trimming stripped 3 bases from V and 5 bases from J, with 13 bases between. Germline assignment: CDR1 ENHRY and CDR2 SYGVKD. As DNA, the CDR3 is TGTGCCATCAGTGATGGGGGGCGAGGGTATGGCTACACCTTC. Encoded protein: CAISDGGRGYGYTF.

CDR3 sequence reads: CASTNVHTTNEKLFF. In DNA form, the CDR3 reads TGTGCCAGCACAAATGTGCACACAACTAATGAAAAACTGTTTTTT. This chain joins TRBV6-5 and TRBJ1-4; no clear D. Germline-derived CDR1 and CDR2 are MNHEY and SVGAGI. V lost 7 bases and J 0 bases, leaving 12 bases between the germline ends. The CDR3 totals 15 residues.

V gene TRBV24-1 combines with J gene TRBJ1-3; possible D gene TRBD1, 5 bases. The CDR3 loop spans 13 amino acids. V lost 8 bases to trimming and J lost 0 bases, with 7 bases between them. Germline loops: CDR1 KGHDR, CDR2 SFDVKD. The chain's CDR3 is CATTDSSGNTIYF. CDR3 coding DNA: TGTGCCACCACCGACAGCTCTGGAAACACCATATATTTT.